These T cell receptor beta chains were read from a single sample in a study of beta chain features in type 1 diabetes. Data came from immunoSEQ multiplex PCR; TCRdb stores just in-frame clones and leaves some out. The table shows 140,000 or so clones, with about an eighth occurring only once. The sequencing sample was made of central memory CD4+ T cells from blood. The receptors come from a man younger than 30 with type 1 diabetes. Both conserved end residues are part of each CDR3. A D gene is named only where the DNA matches it firmly. Some rows mark clone size as missing; the rest say once, few, many or name a class of expanded clone.

CDR3nt,CDR3aa,j_gene,d_gene,v_gene,abundance
TGTGCCAGCAGCTTAGAGCGCCAAGAGACCCAGTACTTC,CASSLERQETQYF,TRBJ2-5,.,TRBV7-2,many
TGTGCCAGCAGCTTGCAGGGTTATTTAGCCGGGGAGCTGTTTTTT,CASSLQGYLAGELFF,TRBJ2-2,.,TRBV5-4,few
TGTGCCAGCAGCCAAGTGACAGGGACTGGAAACACCATATATTTT,CASSQVTGTGNTIYF,TRBJ1-3,TRBD1,TRBV14,few
TGTGCCAGCAGCTTAGAAATCCCTGCCTACGAGCAGTACTTC,CASSLEIPAYEQYF,TRBJ2-7,.,TRBV11-2,.
TGCAGCGTTGTCCCAGGGGAGGCCCATTCACCCCTCCACTTT,CSVVPGEAHSPLHF,TRBJ1-6,.,TRBV29-1,.
TGTGCCAGCAGCAAGGACAGTAGTCAACTGTTTTTT,CASSKDSSQLFF,TRBJ1-4,.,TRBV7-9,few
TGTGCCAGCAGTTCAACAGGGGATACGCAGTATTTT,CASSSTGDTQYF,TRBJ2-3,.,TRBV6-5,few
TGTGCCAGCAGCGTAGACCCGGGACAGAGCTCCTACGAGCAGTACTTC,CASSVDPGQSSYEQYF,TRBJ2-7,TRBD1,TRBV9,few
TGTGCCAGCAGCCAAGGGCGGGGACTAGCGGATGAAGAGACCCAGTACTTC,CASSQGRGLADEETQYF,TRBJ2-5,TRBD2,TRBV4-2,.
TGTGCCACCAGCAGAGGGTATTCCCCCACAAGTGGAGACATTCAGTACTTC,CATSRGYSPTSGDIQYF,TRBJ2-4,.,TRBV15,many
TGCAGCGTTGGTCGCCTAGCGGGGGGCGAAAGCTCCTACAATGAGCAGTTCTTC,CSVGRLAGGESSYNEQFF,TRBJ2-1,TRBD2,TRBV29-1,.
TGTGCCAGCAGTTCGCAGGGGGCAGATTCACCCCTCCACTTT,CASSSQGADSPLHF,TRBJ1-6,TRBD1,TRBV5-4,.
TGTGCCAGCAGCTTTCGGGACAGGGCCCCTGGGGCCAACGTCCTGACTTTC,CASSFRDRAPGANVLTF,TRBJ2-6,TRBD1,TRBV9,few
TGTGCCAGCAGCTTGGAGCGGGGGACCACAGATACGCAGTATTTT,CASSLERGTTDTQYF,TRBJ2-3,TRBD2,TRBV5-4,few
TGTGCCAGCTCACCAGACAGTCTCTACGAGCAGTACTTC,CASSPDSLYEQYF,TRBJ2-7,.,TRBV18,few
TGTGCCAGCAGTGAAGTCTCAGGGGGGGTAGATACGCAGTATTTT,CASSEVSGGVDTQYF,TRBJ2-3,.,TRBV6-1,few
TGTGCCAGCACTCTGTCCGGGACACTGAACACTGAAGCTTTCTTT,CASTLSGTLNTEAFF,TRBJ1-1,.,TRBV5-6,.
TGTGCCAGCAGTTACGGGACCCAGGGGTTAAGTGAGCAGTTCTTC,CASSYGTQGLSEQFF,TRBJ2-1,.,TRBV6-5,.
TGTGCCAGCAATGGACAGGTGGGCAATCAGCCCCAGCATTTT,CASNGQVGNQPQHF,TRBJ1-5,TRBD1,TRBV28,few
TGTGCCATCAGCAGCGCGGGGACAGGCCTATTCTACGAGCAGTACTTC,CAISSAGTGLFYEQYF,TRBJ2-7,TRBD1,TRBV10-3,.
TGTGCCAGCAATACAGGGGGCCCGTCAGATACGCAGTATTTT,CASNTGGPSDTQYF,TRBJ2-3,TRBD1,TRBV6-1,few
TGTGCCAGCAGCCCTAGACATAACACTGAAGCTTTCTTT,CASSPRHNTEAFF,TRBJ1-1,.,TRBV9,few
TGTGCCAGCAGCTCGCGTGCCTGGCAGGGCTCCGCGAACACCGGGGAGCTGTTTTTT,CASSSRAWQGSANTGELFF,TRBJ2-2,.,TRBV7-8,.
TGTGCCAGCAGCTTAGCGTGGGGACGGAGTGCCCAAGTGGCTTTCTTT,CASSLAWGRSAQVAFF,TRBJ1-1,.,TRBV7-9,few
TGTGCCACCAGCAGAGAGGCGGGGGGGCCGGTTACGCAGTATTTT,CATSREAGGPVTQYF,TRBJ2-3,TRBD2,TRBV15,few
TGTGCCTGGAGTGCCCTTGGGGGGCCCTACAATGAGCAGTTCTTC,CAWSALGGPYNEQFF,TRBJ2-1,.,TRBV30,.
TGTGCCAGCAGCTCAGACAGGGCTTTCTACGAGCAGTACTTC,CASSSDRAFYEQYF,TRBJ2-7,TRBD1,TRBV11-2,few
TGCAGCGTTGTTTTAGGAATTAGCACAGATACGCAGTATTTT,CSVVLGISTDTQYF,TRBJ2-3,.,TRBV29-1,.
TGTGCCACCAGCAGAGACCCAAACACAAATCAGCCCCAGCATTTT,CATSRDPNTNQPQHF,TRBJ1-5,.,TRBV15,few
TGTGCCAGCAGGGGGCTGAACACTGAAGCTTTCTTT,CASRGLNTEAFF,TRBJ1-1,.,TRBV11-2,.
TGTGCCTGGAGTATCAGGGCCGGCACTGAAGCTTTCTTT,CAWSIRAGTEAFF,TRBJ1-1,.,TRBV30,.
TGCAGTGCTAGATCCCGCCAGCCCCAGCATTTT,CSARSRQPQHF,TRBJ1-5,.,TRBV20-1,.
TGTGCCTGGAGTCGGCAGTCCCCGGATACGCAGTATTTT,CAWSRQSPDTQYF,TRBJ2-3,.,TRBV30,.
TGTGCCAGCAAGGGCGGCTACACAGATACGCAGTATTTT,CASKGGYTDTQYF,TRBJ2-3,.,TRBV2,few
TGTGCCAGCAGCCCTACTAGCGGGGGGGCCTTGCATACGCAGTATTTT,CASSPTSGGALHTQYF,TRBJ2-3,TRBD2,TRBV7-8,.
TGTGCCATCAATCCGGATAGCAATCAGCCCCAGCATTTT,CAINPDSNQPQHF,TRBJ1-5,.,TRBV10-3,few
TGTGCCAGCAGCCTAGTGGGGAACACTGAAGCTTTCTTT,CASSLVGNTEAFF,TRBJ1-1,.,TRBV7-9,.
TGTGCCAGCAGTTTCGTCCCTGAGGTGGGTCAGCCCCAGCATTTT,CASSFVPEVGQPQHF,TRBJ1-5,.,TRBV28,many
TGCAGCGTTGAGGCCGCCACGGACACTGAAGCTTTCTTT,CSVEAATDTEAFF,TRBJ1-1,.,TRBV29-1,.
TGCGCCAGCAGCATAGCTCGACTAGCGGGGGGTCTGGCGGAGACCCAGTACTTC,CASSIARLAGGLAETQYF,TRBJ2-5,TRBD2,TRBV5-1,.
TGCGCCAGCAGCATAGGGACAGACTCCTACGAGCAGTACTTC,CASSIGTDSYEQYF,TRBJ2-7,TRBD1,TRBV5-1,.
TGCGCCAGCAGTGCTGGGCGGGGGGCATACGATACGCAGTATTTT,CASSAGRGAYDTQYF,TRBJ2-3,TRBD2,TRBV10-2,few
TGCGCCAGCAGACCCAGCGGGGGGTTAGGGACAGATACGCAGTATTTT,CASRPSGGLGTDTQYF,TRBJ2-3,TRBD2,TRBV4-1,few
TGTGCCAGCAGCCTTACCAGCGGGGTCACAGATACGCAGTATTTT,CASSLTSGVTDTQYF,TRBJ2-3,TRBD2,TRBV4-2,few
TGTGCCTGGGGGACATTATCAGATACGCAGTATTTT,CAWGTLSDTQYF,TRBJ2-3,.,TRBV30,.
TGTGCCAGCAGCTTAATGAGGACCGGGGAGCTGTTTTTT,CASSLMRTGELFF,TRBJ2-2,.,TRBV7-2,.
TGCGCCAGCAGCCAAGGTCAGCGTGGCTCAGATACGCAGTATTTT,CASSQGQRGSDTQYF,TRBJ2-3,.,TRBV4-1,many